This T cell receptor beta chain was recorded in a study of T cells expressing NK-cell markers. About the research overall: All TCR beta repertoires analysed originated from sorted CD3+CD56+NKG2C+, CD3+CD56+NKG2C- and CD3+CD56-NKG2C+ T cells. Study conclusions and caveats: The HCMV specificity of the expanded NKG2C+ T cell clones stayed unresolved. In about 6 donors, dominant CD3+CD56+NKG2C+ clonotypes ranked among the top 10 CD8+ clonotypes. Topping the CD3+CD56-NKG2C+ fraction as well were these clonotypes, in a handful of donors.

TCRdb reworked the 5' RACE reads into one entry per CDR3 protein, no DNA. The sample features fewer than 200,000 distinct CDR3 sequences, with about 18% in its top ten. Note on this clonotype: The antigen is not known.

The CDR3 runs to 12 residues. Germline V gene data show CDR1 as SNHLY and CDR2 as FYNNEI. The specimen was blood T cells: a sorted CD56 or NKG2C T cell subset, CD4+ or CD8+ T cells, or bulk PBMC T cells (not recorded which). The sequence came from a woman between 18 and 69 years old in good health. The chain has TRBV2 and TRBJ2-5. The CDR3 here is CASSVQQETQYF.